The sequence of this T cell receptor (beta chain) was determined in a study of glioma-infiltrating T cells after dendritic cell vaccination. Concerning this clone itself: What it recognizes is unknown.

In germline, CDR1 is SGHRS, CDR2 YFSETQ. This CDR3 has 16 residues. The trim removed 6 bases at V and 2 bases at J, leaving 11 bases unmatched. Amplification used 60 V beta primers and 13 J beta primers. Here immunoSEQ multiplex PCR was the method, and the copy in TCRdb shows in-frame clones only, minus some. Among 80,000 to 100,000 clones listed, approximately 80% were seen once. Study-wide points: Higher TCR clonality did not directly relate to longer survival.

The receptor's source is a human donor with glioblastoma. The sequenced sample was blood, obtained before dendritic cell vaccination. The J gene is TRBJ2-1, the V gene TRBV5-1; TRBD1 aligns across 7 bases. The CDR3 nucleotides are TGCGCCAGCACCCCTACAGGGGCCCAACCCTACAATGAGCAGTTCTTC. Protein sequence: CASTPTGAQPYNEQFF.